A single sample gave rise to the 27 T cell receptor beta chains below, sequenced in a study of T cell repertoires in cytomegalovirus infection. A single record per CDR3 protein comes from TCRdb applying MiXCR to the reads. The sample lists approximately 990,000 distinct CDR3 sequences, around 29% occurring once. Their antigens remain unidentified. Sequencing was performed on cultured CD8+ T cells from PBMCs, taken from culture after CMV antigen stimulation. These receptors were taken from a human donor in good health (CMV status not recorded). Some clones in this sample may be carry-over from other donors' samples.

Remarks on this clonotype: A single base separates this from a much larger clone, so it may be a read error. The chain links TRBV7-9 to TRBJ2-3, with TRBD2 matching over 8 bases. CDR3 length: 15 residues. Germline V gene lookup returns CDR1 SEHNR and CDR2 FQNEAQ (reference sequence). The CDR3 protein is CANSFGGGPTDTQYF. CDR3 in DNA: TGTGCCAACAGCTTTGGCGGGGGGCCTACAGATACGCAGTATTTT.

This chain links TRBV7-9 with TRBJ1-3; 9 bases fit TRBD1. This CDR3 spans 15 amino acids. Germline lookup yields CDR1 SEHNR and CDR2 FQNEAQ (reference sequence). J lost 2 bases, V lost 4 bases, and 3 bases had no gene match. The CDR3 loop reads CASSSRDRAGNTIYF. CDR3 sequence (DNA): TGTGCCAGCAGCTCCCGGGACAGGGCTGGAAACACCATATATTTT.

CDR3 loop: CASSQERDTEAFF. The CDR3 DNA is TGCGCCAGCAGTCAAGAAAGGGACACTGAAGCTTTCTTT. The V and J genes are TRBV23-1 and TRBJ1-1; no clear D gene. TRBV23-1 is recorded as an ORF, its role being uncertain. V gave up 2 bases and J gave up 3 bases, with 7 bases separating them. The CDR3 is made up of 13 amino acids.

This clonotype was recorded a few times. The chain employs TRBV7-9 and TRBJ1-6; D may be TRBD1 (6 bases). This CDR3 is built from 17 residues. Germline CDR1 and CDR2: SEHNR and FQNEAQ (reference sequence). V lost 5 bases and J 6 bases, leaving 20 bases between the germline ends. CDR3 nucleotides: TGTGCCAGCAGCCGAGGCGGGACACGCGGGGCTAATTCACCCCTCCACTTT. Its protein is CASSRGGTRGANSPLHF.

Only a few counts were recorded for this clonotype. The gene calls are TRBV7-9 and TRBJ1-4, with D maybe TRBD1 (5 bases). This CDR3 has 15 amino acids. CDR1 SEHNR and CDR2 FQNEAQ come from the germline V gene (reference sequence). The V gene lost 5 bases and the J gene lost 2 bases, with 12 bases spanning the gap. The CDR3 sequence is CASSAFRETNEKLFF. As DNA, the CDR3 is TGTGCCAGCAGCGCTTTCAGGGAGACTAATGAAAAACTGTTTTTT.

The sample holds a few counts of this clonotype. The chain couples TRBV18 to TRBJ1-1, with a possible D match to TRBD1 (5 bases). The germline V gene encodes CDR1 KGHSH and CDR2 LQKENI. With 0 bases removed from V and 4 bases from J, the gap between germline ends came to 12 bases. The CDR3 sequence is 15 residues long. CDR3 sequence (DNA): TGTGCCAGCTCACCACCGAGCAGGGCGGGCACTGAAGCTTTCTTT. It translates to CASSPPSRAGTEAFF.

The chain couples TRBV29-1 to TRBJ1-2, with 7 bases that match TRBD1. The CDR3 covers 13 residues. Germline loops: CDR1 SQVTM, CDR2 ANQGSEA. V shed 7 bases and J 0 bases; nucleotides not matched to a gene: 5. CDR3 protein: CSAGTAPNYGYTF. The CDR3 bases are TGCAGCGCGGGGACAGCCCCTAACTATGGCTACACCTTC.

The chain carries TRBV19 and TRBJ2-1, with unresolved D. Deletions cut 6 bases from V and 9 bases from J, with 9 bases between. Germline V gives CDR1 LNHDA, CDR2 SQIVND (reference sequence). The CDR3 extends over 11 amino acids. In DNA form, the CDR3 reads TGTGCCAGTAGCCTGTCGAGTGAGCAGTTCTTC. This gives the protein CASSLSSEQFF. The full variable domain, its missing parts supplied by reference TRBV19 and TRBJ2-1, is DGGITQSPKYLFRKEGQNVTLSCEQNLNHDAMYWYRQDPGQGLRLIYYSQIVNDFQKGDIAEGYSVSREKKESFPLTVTSAQKNPTAFYLCASSLSSEQFFGPGTRLTVL.

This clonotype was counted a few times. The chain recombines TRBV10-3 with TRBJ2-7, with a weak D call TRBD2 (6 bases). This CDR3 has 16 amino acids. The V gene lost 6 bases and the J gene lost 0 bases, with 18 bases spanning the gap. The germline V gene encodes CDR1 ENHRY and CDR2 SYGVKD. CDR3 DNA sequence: TGTGCCATCAGCCAACTCGGAGGGAATGGCTCCTACGAGCAGTACTTC. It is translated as CAISQLGGNGSYEQYF.

For the CDR3, the DNA is TGTGCCAGCTCACCACGGGAAGGACAGAAATTCCCGAACACCGGGGAGCTGTTTTTT. It yields the protein CASSPREGQKFPNTGELFF. The V call is TRBV18, the J call TRBJ2-2; weak D call: TRBD1 (6 bases). V shed 1 base and J shed 0 bases, with 18 bases lying between them. The CDR3 is 19 residues long. Germline V gene lookup returns CDR1 KGHSH and CDR2 LQKENI.

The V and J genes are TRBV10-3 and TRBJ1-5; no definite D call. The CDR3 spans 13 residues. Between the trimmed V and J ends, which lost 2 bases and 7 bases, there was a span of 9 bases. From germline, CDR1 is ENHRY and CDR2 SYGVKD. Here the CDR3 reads CAISEAVVQPQHF. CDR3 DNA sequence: TGTGCCATCAGTGAGGCGGTGGTGCAGCCCCAGCATTTT.

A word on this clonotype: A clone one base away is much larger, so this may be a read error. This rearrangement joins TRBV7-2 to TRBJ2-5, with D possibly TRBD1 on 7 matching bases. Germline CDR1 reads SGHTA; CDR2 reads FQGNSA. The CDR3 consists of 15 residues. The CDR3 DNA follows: TGTGCCAGCAGCCCAGGACTAAGGGGGCTGGAGACCAAGTACTTC. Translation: CASSPGLRGLETKYF.

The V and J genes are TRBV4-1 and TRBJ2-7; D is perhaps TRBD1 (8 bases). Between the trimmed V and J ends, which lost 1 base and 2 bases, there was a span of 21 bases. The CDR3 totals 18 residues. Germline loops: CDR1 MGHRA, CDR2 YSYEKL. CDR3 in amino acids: CASSQVSMNRGGAYEQYF. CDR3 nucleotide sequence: TGCGCCAGCAGCCAAGTTTCGATGAACAGGGGGGGTGCCTACGAGCAGTACTTC.

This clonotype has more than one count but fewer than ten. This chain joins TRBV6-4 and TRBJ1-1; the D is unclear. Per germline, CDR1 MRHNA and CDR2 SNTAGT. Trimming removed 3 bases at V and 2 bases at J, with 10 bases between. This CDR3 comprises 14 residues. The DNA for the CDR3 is TGTGCCAGCAGTGAAGAGGCGACAAACACTGAAGCTTTCTTT. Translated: CASSEEATNTEAFF.

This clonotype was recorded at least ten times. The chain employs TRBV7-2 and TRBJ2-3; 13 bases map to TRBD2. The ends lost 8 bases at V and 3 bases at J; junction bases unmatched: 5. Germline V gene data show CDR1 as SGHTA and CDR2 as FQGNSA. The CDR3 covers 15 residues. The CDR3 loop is CASLLAGGPTDTQYF. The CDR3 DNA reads TGTGCCAGCCTACTAGCGGGGGGGCCGACAGATACGCAGTATTTT.

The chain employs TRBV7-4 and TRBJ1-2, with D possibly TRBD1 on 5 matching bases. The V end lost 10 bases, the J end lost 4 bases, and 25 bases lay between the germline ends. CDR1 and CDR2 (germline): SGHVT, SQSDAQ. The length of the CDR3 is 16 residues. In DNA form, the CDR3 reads TGTGCCAACACCCCGCCCTGGGGGGAAACTACCTATGGCTACACCTTC. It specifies CANTPPWGETTYGYTF.

CDR3: CASSSPGHFMSNQPQHF. The CDR3, as DNA: TGTGCCAGCAGTTCACCGGGACATTTCATGAGCAATCAGCCCCAGCATTTT. The chain combines TRBV28 with TRBJ1-5; the D gene is possibly TRBD1 (6 bases). Trimming pared 4 bases from V and 1 base from J, leaving 17 bases between. The CDR3 contains 17 residues. CDR1 and CDR2 (germline): MDHEN, SYDVKM.

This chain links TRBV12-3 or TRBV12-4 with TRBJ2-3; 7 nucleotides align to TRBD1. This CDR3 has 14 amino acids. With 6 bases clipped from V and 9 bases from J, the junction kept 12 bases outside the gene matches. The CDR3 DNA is TGTGCCAGCAGCCAATGGGACAGCCAGGTCACGCAGTATTTT. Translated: CASSQWDSQVTQYF.

The DNA of the CDR3 is TGTGCCATCAGTGAGTCATGGGGACAGGGCTACAACGAGCAGTACTTC. Translated: CAISESWGQGYNEQYF. The gene calls are TRBV10-3 and TRBJ2-7, with 9 bases fitting TRBD1. The trim removed 0 bases at V and 5 bases at J, leaving 8 bases unmatched. The germline V gene encodes CDR1 ENHRY and CDR2 SYGVKD. CDR3 length: 16 amino acids.

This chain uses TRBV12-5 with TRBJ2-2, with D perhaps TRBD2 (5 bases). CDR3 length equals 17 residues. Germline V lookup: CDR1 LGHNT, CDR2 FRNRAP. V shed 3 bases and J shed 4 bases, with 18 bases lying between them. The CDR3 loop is CASGFYTHSGITGELFF. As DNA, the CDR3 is TGTGCTAGTGGTTTCTACACACACTCCGGGATCACCGGGGAGCTGTTTTTT.

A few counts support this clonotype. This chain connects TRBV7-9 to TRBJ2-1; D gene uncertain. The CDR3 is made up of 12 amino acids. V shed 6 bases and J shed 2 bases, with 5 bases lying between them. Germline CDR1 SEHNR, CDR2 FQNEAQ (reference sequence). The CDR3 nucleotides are TGTGCCAGCAGGAGAGCCTACAATGAGCAGTTCTTC. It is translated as CASRRAYNEQFF.

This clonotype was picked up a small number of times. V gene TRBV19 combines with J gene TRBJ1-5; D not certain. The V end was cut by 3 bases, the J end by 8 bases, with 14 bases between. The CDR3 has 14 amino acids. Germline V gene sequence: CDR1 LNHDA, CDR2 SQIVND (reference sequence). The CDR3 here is CASSIWQRGEPQHF. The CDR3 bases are TGTGCCAGTAGTATTTGGCAGCGGGGTGAGCCCCAGCATTTT.

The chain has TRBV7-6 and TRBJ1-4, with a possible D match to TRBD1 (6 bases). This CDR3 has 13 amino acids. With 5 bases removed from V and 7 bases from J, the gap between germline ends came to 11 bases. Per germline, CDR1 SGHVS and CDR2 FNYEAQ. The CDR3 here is CASSAGVGEKLFF. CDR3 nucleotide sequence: TGTGCCAGCAGCGCAGGGGTTGGTGAAAAACTGTTTTTT.

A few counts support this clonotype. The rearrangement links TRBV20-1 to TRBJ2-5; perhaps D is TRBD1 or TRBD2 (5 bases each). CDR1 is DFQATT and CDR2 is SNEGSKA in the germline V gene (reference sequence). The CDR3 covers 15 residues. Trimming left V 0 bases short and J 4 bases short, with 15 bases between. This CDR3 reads CSARDPNGARETQYF. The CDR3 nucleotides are TGCAGTGCTAGAGATCCTAACGGGGCTAGAGAGACCCAGTACTTC.

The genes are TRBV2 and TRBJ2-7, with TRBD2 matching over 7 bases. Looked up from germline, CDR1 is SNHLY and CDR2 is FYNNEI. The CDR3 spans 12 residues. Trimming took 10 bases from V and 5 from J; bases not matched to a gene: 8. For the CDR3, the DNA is TGTGCCACCCCTGGGGAGGGCCACGAGCAGTACGTC. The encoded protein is CATPGEGHEQYV.

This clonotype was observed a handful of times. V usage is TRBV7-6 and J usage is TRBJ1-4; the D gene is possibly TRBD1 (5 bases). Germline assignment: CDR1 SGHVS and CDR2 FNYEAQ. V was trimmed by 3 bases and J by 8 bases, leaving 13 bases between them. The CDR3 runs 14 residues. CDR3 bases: TGTGCCAGCAGCTTCGGGACCCTGGGGGAAAAACTGTTTTTT. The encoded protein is CASSFGTLGEKLFF.

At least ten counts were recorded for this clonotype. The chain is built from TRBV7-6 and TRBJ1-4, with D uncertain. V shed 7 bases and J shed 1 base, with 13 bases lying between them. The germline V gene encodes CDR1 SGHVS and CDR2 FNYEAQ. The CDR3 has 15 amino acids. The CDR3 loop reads CASNPYLVTNEKLFF. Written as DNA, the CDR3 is TGTGCCAGCAACCCCTATCTCGTAACTAATGAAAAACTGTTTTTT.